This T cell receptor (beta chain) was profiled in a study of blood T cell repertoires in COVID-19 (dated by TCRdb to the early 2020s). Background on the whole study: Samples covering the acute and convalescent phases of COVID-19 were provided by collaborators in the United States, Italy and Spain. The material from the prospective study consisted of cDNA or gDNA derived from T cells, B-cell-depleted T cells, or PBMCs. Deeply sampled blood TCRbeta repertoires from subjects exposed to, actively infected with, or recovered from COVID-19 were included in the dataset. The repertoires were made available in a free public database intended to serve as a resource for research on the immune response to SARS-CoV-2. The samples were drawn from the first 160 participants of the ongoing ImmuneRACE study and from 950 to 1,500 subjects provided by 6 global collaborators. Nearly every sample came with metadata listing a de-identified subject ID, COVID-19 status, age in years and sex. Where available, HLA class I and class II types were taken from metadata supplied by the sample provider and were not determined by assay-based typing.

CDR1 SNHLY and CDR2 FYNNEI are derived from the germline V gene. The CDR3 sequence holds 12 residues, the cysteine and phenylalanine included. The retained sequence is limited to the CDR3, 36 bases, with the frame set at the first base. At the junction V is shortened by 5 bases and J by 9 bases, with 8 bases in between. The immunoSEQ Assay, a bias-controlled multiplex PCR, was used to amplify TCRbeta CDR3 regions from genomic DNA. The study's processing was this. Nucleated cell counts per sample were estimated from amplification of reference gene primers within the assay. To quantify the absolute abundance of each unique TCRbeta CDR3 rearrangement, sequence reads were collapsed and filtered. Productive Simpson clonality was computed per sample as the square root of Simpson's diversity index over productive rearrangements. Held by TCRdb, this immuneACCESS table contains in-frame sequences only and omits some clones. Under half of the omission traces to an unresolved V gene where checked; the cause of the rest is unknown. Clone size and the V and J calls come from that table; the DNA yielded D and trimming. The sample contains roughly 92,000 clones, 90% of them found a single time. The top ten constitute over 4.5% of the sample.

Each collaborating institution followed its own protocols to collect whole blood in K2EDTA tubes. Collaborator samples were shipped for TCRbeta analysis as frozen whole blood, isolated PBMCs, or DNA extracted from either sample type. General findings and caveats noted by the study authors: The quantity of clinical and demographic metadata differed by source and by participant and was supplied without curation.

With respect to this clone: The antigen it binds to is not known. No clone much larger than this one lies a single base away; base qualities are absent.

The specimen sequenced was peripheral blood. The rearrangement joined TRBV2 to TRBJ1-6; possibly the D gene is TRBD1, per 5 matching bases. This receptor was obtained from a man in his forties or fifties with acute or convalescent COVID-19. For the CDR3, the sequence is CASSRQSSPLHF. The DNA sequence follows: TGTGCCAGCAGTAGACAGAGTTCACCCCTCCACTTT.